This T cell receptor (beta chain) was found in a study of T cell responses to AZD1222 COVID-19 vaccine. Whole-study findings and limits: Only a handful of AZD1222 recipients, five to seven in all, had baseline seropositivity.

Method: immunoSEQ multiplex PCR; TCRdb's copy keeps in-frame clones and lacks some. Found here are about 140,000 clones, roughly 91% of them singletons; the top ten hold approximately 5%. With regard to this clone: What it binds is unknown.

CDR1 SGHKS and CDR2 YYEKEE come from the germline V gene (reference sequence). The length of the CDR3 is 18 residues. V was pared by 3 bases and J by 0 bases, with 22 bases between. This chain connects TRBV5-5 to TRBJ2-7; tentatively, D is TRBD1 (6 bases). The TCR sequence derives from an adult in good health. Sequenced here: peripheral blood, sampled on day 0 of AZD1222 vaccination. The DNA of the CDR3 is TGTGCCAGCAGCTCTCGAGCAGGGGTTGGTACGGGCTCCTACGAGCAGTACTTC. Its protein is CASSSRAGVGTGSYEQYF. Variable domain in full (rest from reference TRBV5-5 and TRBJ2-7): DAGVTQSPTHLIKTRGQQVTLRCSPISGHKSVSWYQQVLGQGPQFIFQYYEKEERGRGNFPDRFSARQFPNYSSELNVNALLLGDSALYLCASSSRAGVGTGSYEQYFGPGTRLTVT.